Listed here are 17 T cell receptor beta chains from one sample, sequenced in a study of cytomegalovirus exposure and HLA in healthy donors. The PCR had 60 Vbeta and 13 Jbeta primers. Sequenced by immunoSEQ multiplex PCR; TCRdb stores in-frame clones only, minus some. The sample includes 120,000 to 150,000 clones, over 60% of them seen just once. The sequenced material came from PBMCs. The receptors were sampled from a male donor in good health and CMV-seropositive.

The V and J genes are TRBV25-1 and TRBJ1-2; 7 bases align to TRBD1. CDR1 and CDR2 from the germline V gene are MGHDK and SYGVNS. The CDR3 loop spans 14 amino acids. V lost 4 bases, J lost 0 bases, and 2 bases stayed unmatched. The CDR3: CASSGGTANYGYTF. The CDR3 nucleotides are TGTGCCAGCAGTGGGGGGACAGCTAACTATGGCTACACCTTC.

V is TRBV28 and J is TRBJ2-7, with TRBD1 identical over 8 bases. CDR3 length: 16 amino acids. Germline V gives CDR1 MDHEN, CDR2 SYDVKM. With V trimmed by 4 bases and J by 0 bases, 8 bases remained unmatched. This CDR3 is CASSSIGQGRSYEQYF. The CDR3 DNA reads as TGTGCCAGCAGTTCAATTGGACAGGGTCGCTCCTACGAGCAGTACTTC.

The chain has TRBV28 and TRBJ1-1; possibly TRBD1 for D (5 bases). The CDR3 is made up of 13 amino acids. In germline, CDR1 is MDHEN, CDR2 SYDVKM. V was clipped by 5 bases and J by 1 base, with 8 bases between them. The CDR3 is CASSLRENTEAFF. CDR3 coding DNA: TGTGCCAGCAGTCTCAGGGAGAACACTGAAGCTTTCTTT.

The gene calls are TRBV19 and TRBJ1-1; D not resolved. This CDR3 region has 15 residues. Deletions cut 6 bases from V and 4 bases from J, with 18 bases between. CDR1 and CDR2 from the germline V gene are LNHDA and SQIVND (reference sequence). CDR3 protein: CASRQSWVRGTEAFF. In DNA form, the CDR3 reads TGTGCCAGTAGACAAAGTTGGGTTCGGGGCACTGAAGCTTTCTTT.

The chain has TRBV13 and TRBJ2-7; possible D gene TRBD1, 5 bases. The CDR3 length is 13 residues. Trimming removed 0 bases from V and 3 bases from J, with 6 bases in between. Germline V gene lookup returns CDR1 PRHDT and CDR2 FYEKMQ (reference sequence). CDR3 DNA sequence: TGTGCCAGCAGCTTAGGTAGGGGCTACGAGCAGTACTTC. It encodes CASSLGRGYEQYF.

The CDR3 spells CASRRESNTEAFF. For the CDR3, the DNA is TGCGCCAGCAGGCGGGAATCGAACACTGAAGCTTTCTTT. The rearrangement joins TRBV5-1 to TRBJ1-1; D remains unclear. In germline, CDR1 is SGHRS, CDR2 YFSETQ. The CDR3 extends over 13 amino acids. Trimming shortened V by 5 bases and J by 1 base, and 9 bases separated the two germline ends.

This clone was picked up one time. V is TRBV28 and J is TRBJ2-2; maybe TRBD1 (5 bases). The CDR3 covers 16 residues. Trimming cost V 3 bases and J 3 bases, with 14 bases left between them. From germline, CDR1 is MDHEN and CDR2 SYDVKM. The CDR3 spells CASSFVSVRDTGELFF. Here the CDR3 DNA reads TGTGCCAGCAGTTTCGTGTCGGTCAGGGACACCGGGGAGCTGTTTTTT.

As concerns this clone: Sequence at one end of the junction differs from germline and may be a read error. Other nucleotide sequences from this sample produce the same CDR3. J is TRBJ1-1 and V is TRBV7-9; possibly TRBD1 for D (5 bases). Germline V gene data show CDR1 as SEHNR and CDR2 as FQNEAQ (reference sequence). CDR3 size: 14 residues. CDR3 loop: CASSLGGVNTEAFF. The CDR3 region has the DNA TGTGCCAGCAGCTTAGGGGGGGTGAACACTGAAGCTTTCTTC.

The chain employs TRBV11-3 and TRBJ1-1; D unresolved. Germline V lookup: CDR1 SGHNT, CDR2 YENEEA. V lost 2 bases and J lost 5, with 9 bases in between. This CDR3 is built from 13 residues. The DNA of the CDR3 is TGTGCCAGCAGCTTACTGGGGAGGACTGAAGCTTTCTTT. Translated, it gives CASSLLGRTEAFF.

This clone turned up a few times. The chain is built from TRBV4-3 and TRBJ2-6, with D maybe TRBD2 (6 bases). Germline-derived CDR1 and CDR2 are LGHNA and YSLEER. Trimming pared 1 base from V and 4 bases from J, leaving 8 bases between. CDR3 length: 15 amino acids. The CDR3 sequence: CASSQGGVGANVLTF. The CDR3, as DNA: TGCGCCAGCAGCCAAGGGGGGGTCGGGGCCAACGTCCTGACTTTC.

The CDR3 sequence is CASSPGGAGGETQYF. The CDR3 DNA sequence: TGCGCCAGCAGCCCCGGGGGGGCGGGAGGTGAGACCCAGTACTTC. The rearrangement links TRBV5-1 to TRBJ2-5, with 8 bases that match TRBD2. Unmatched junction bases numbered 10, after V lost 4 bases and J lost 5 bases. Germline loops: CDR1 SGHRS, CDR2 YFSETQ. The CDR3 runs 15 residues.

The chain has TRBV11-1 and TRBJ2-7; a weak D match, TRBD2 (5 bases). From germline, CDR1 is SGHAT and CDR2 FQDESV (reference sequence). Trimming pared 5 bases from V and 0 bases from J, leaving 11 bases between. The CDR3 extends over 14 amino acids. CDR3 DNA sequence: TGTGCCAGCAGCATTCACCGGGACTCCTACGAGCAGTACTTC. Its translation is CASSIHRDSYEQYF. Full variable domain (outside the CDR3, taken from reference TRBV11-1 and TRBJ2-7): EAEVAQSPRYKITEKSQAVAFWCDPISGHATLYWYRQILGQGPELLVQFQDESVVDDSQLPKDRFSAERLKGVDSTLKIQPAELGDSAMYLCASSIHRDSYEQYFGPGTRLTVT.

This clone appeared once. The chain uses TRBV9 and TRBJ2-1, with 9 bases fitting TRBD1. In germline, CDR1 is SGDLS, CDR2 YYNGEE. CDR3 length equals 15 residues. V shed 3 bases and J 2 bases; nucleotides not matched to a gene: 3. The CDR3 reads CASSERTGAYNEQFF. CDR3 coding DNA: TGTGCCAGCAGCGAAAGGACAGGGGCCTACAATGAGCAGTTCTTC.

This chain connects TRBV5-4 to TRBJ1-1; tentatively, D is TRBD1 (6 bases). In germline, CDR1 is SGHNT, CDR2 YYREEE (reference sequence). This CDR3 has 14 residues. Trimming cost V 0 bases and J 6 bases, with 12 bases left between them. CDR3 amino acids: CASSLVQGQAEAFF. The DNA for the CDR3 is TGTGCCAGCAGCTTGGTACAGGGTCAGGCTGAAGCTTTCTTT.

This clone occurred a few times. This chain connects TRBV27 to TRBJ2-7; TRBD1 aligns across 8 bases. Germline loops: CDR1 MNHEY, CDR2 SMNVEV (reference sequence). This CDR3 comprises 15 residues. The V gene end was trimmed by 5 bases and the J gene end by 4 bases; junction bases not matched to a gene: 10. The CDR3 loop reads CASSKTTGGRYEQYF. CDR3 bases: TGTGCCAGCAGTAAAACAACAGGGGGGAGATACGAGCAGTACTTC.

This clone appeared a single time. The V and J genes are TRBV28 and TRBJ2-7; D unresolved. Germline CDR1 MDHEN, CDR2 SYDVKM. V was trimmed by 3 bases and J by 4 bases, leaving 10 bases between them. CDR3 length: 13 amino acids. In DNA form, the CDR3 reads TGTGCCAGCAGTTTCTTCTATTGGTACGAGCAGTACTTC. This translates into CASSFFYWYEQYF.

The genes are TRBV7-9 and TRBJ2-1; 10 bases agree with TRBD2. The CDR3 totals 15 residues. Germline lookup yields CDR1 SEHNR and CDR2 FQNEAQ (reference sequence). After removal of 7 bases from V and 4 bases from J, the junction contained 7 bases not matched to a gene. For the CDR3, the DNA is TGTGCCAGCAAGGAAGGGACTAGCGCTTACAATGAGCAGTTCTTC. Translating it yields CASKEGTSAYNEQFF.